This TCR beta chain appears in the sequencing data of a study of cytomegalovirus exposure and HLA in healthy donors. Regarding this clone: Its antigen is unidentified.

The CDR3 totals 14 residues. From germline, CDR1 is SGHRS and CDR2 YFSETQ. Trimming removed 7 bases from V and 2 bases from J, with 14 bases in between. In the PCR, 60 Vbeta and 13 Jbeta primers were used. Data came from immunoSEQ multiplex PCR; TCRdb stores just in-frame clones and leaves some out. The sample lists roughly 150,000 clones, around 80% occurring once. Study findings and constraints: A previous analysis found most TCR beta V segments productive roughly 90% or roughly 30% of the time. Sequencing probably produced one cluster of sequence variants that were highly shared.

The sequencing sample was made of PBMCs. The rearrangement uses TRBV5-1 and TRBJ2-3; perhaps TRBD2 as D (5 bases). This sequence was found in a girl aged 5 to 17 in good health and CMV-seropositive. CDR3 residues: CASSAGLLTDTQYF. The CDR3 DNA reads as TGCGCCAGCTCTGCGGGCCTACTCACAGATACGCAGTATTTT.